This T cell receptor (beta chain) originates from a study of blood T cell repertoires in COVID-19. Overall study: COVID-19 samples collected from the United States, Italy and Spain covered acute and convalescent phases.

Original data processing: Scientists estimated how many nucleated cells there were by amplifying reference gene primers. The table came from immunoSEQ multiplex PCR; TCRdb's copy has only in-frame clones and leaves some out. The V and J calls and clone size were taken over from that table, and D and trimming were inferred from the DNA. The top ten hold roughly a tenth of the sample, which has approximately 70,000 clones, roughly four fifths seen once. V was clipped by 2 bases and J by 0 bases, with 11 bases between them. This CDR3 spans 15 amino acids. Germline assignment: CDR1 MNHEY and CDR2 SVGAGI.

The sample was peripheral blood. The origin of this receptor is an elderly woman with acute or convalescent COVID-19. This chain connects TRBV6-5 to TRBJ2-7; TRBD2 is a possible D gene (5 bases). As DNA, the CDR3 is TGTGCCAGCAGTTACACGGGTGGGAGCTCCTACGAGCAGTACTTC. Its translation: CASSYTGGSSYEQYF.